This TCR beta chain was obtained from a study of T-cell memory formation after mild COVID-19. Worth noting for this clonotype: Its specificity is not known.

General study points: For second-wave clones that peaked at day 37, SARS-CoV-2 specificity went unverified. A balance of CD4 and CD8 characterized clones contracting day 15 to 85, whereas later expanders leaned CD4+.

It was 5'RACE with constant-segment primers that produced the TCR alpha and TCR beta cDNA libraries, which carried sample barcodes and UMIs. TCRdb reprocessed the 5' RACE reads with MiXCR, giving one entry per CDR3 protein. The table has approximately 390,000 distinct CDR3 sequences, approximately 16% seen once. The CDR3 length is 14 residues. The germline V gene has CDR1 MRHNA and CDR2 SNTAGT. The ends were cut back, 2 bases at V and 6 bases at J, with 14 bases in the middle. This chain connects TRBV6-4 to TRBJ2-7, with a possible D match to TRBD1 (6 bases). Sequences were obtained from PBMCs or a T cell subset sorted from them (not recorded which). The receptor was derived from a man between 18 and 35 years old who had mild COVID-19 (a few samples of this study predate the infection). Cell type and time point are not known. Written as DNA, the CDR3 is TGTGCCAGCAGTGACCAACAGGGCGGTGTCGAGCAGTACGTC. Translated: CASSDQQGGVEQYV.